This T cell receptor (beta chain) was observed in a study of shared clonotypes between healthy human individuals. Across the whole study: Each donor's CD4 naive and CD4 memory cells filled three plates apiece, CD8 naive two, and CD8 memory one. Broader study findings: In contrast to clonotypes shared by all four donors, non-shared clonotypes had lower generation probabilities.

The V gene lost 10 bases and the J gene lost 1 base, with 10 bases spanning the gap. CDR1 and CDR2 from the germline V gene are MNHEY and SVGAGI. The CDR3 spans 12 residues. With respect to this clone: Its antigen is undetermined.

Cells designated naive CD8 were CD45RO-negative and were positively selected for CCR7, with terminally differentiated effector memory CD45RA+ cells excluded. As handled by the study authors: Filtering was not the same, since immunoSEQ gave junction-only sequences without quality scores. Clones were sequenced by immunoSEQ multiplex PCR, and TCRdb holds only the in-frame ones, with some missing. V and J calls and clone size are as listed in that table; D and trimming were resolved from the DNA. The sample lists under 2,000,000 clones; approximately 95% were seen once. The source of this sequence is a man aged 18 to 30 in good health. The specimen sequenced was naive CD8+ T cells sorted from blood. J is TRBJ2-5 and V is TRBV6-5; weak D call: TRBD2 (7 bases). This CDR3 reads CATRGPQETQYF. Here the CDR3 DNA reads TGTGCCACGCGGGGGCCCCAAGAGACCCAGTACTTC.